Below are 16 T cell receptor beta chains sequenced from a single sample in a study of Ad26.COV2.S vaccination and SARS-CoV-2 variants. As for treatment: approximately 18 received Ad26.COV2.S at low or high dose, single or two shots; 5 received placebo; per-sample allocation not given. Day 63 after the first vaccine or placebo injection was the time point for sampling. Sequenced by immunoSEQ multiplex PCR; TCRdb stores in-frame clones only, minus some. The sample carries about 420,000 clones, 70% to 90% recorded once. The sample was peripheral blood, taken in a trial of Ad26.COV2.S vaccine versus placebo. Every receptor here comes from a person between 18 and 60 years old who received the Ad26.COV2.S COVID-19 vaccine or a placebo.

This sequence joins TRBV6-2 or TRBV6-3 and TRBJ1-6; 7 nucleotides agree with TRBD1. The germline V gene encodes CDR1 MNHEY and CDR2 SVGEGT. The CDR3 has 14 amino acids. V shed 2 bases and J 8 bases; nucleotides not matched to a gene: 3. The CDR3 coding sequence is TGTGCCAGCAGTTACAAGGGGGCTGATTCACCCCTCCACTTT. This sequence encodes CASSYKGADSPLHF.

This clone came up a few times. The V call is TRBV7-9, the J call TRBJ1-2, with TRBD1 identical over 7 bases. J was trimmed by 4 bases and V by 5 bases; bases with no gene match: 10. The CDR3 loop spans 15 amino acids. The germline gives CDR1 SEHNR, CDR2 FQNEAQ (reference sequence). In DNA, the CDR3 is TGTGCCAGCAGCCCGGGGGACAGAGCTCTCTATGGCTACACCTTC. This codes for CASSPGDRALYGYTF.

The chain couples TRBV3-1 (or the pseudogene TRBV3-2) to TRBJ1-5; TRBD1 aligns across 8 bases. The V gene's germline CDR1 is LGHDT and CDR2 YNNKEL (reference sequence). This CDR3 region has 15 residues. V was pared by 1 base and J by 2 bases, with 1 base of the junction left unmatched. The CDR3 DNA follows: TGTGCCAGCAGCCAAGCGGACAGGGGCAATCAGCCCCAGCATTTT. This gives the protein CASSQADRGNQPQHF.

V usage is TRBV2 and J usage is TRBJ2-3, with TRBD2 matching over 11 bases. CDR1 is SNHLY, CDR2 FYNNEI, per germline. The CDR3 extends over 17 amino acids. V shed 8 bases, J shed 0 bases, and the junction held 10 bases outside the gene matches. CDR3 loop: CASYTLTSGESTDTQYF. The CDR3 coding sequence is TGTGCCAGCTACACACTGACTAGCGGGGAGAGCACAGATACGCAGTATTTT.

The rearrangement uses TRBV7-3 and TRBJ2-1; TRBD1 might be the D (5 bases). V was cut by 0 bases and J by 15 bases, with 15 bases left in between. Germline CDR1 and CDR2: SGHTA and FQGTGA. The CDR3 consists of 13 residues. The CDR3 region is CASSLTPQATWFF. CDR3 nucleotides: TGTGCCAGCAGCTTAACGCCACAGGCTACCTGGTTCTTC.

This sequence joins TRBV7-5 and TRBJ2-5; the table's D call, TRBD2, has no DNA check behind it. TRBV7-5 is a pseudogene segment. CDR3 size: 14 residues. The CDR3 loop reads CARSLLNRSDRQYF. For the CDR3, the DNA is TGTGCCAGAAGCTTACTTAACCGGAGTGACCGCCAGTACTTC.

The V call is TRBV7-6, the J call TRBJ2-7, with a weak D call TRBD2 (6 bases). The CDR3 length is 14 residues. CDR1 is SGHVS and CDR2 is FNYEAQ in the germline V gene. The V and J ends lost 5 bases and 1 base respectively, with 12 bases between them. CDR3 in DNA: TGTGCCAGCAGCGAAGGGCGGGGTTCCTACGAGCAGTACTTC. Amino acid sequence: CASSEGRGSYEQYF. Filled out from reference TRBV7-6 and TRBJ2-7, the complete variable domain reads GAGVSQSPRYKVTKRGQDVALRCDPISGHVSLYWYRQALGQGPEFLTYFNYEAQQDKSGLPNDRFSAERPEGSISTLTIQRTEQRDSAMYRCASSEGRGSYEQYFGPGTRLTVT.

CDR3 bases: TGTGCCAGCAGCCCTGAGACGGCTGGGGCCAACGTCCTGACTTTC. It is translated as CASSPETAGANVLTF. The rearrangement joins TRBV7-2 to TRBJ2-6; D remains ambiguous. V gave up 5 bases and J gave up 2 bases, with 10 bases separating them. This CDR3 contains 15 residues. Germline V gives CDR1 SGHTA, CDR2 FQGNSA.

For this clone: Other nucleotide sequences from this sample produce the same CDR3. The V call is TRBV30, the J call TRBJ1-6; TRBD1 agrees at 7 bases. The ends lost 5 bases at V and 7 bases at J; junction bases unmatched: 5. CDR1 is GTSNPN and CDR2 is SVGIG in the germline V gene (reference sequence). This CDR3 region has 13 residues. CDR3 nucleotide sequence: TGTGCCTGGCGGACAGGTGGAAATTCACCCCTCCACTTT. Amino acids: CAWRTGGNSPLHF.

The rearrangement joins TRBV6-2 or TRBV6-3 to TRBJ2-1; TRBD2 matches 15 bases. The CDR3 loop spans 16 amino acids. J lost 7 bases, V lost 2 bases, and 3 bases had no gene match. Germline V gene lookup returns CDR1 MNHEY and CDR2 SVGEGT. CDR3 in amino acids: CASSYRGLAGGNEQFF. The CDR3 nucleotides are TGTGCCAGCAGTTACAGAGGACTAGCGGGGGGGAATGAGCAGTTCTTC.

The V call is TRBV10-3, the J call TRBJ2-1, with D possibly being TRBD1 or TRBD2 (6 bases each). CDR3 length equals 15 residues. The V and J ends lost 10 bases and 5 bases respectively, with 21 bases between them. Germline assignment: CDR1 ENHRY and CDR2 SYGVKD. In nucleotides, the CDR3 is TGTGCCACCACGAGGGGGGAAGTTGTGCACAATGAGCAGTTCTTC. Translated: CATTRGEVVHNEQFF.

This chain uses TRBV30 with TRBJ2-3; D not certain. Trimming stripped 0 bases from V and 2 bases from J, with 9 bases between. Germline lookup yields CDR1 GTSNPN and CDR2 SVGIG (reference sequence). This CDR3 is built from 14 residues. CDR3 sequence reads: CAWSVRADTDTQYF. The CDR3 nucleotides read TGTGCCTGGAGTGTACGCGCCGACACAGATACGCAGTATTTT. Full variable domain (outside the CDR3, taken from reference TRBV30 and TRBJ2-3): SQTIHQWPATLVQPVGSPLSLECTVEGTSNPNLYWYRQAAGRGLQLLFYSVGIGQISSEVPQNLSASRPQDRQFILSSKKLLLSDSGFYLCAWSVRADTDTQYFGPGTRLTVL.

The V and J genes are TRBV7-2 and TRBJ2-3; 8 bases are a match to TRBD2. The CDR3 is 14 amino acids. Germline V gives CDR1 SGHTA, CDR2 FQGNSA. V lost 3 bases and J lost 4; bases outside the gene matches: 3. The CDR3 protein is CASSFGGGPDTQYF. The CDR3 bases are TGTGCCAGCAGCTTCGGGGGGGGGCCAGATACGCAGTATTTT.

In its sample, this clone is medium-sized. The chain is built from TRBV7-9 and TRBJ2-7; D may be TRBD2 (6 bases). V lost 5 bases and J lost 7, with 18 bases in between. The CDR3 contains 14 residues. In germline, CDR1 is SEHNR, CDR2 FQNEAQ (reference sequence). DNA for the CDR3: TGTGCCAGCAGCACACCGGGGGACCCTAGGGAGCAGTACTTC. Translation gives CASSTPGDPREQYF.

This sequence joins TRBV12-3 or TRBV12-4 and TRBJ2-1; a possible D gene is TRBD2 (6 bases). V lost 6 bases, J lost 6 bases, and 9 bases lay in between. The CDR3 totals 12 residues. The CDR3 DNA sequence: TGTGCCAGCAGGACCGGGGGCAATGAGCAGTTCTTC. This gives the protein CASRTGGNEQFF.

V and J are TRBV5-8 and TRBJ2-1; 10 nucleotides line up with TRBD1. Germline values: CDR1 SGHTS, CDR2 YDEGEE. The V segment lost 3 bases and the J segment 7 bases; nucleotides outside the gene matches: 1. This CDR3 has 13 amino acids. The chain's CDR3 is CASSWTGGNEQFF. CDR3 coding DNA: TGTGCCAGCAGCTGGACAGGGGGTAATGAGCAGTTCTTC.